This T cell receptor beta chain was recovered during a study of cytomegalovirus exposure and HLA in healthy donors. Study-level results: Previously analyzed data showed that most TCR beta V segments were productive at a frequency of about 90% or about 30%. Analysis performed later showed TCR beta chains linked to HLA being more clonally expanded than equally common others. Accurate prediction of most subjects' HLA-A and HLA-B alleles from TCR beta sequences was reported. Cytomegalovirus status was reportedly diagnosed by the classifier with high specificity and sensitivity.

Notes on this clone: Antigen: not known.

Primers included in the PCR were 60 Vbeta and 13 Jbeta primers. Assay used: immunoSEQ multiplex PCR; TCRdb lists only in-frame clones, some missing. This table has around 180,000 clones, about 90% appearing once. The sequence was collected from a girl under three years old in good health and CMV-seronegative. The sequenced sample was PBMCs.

The CDR3 loop is CASRLARADTQYF. The CDR3 nucleotides read TGTGCCAGCAGGCTAGCCCGCGCAGATACGCAGTATTTT. This chain joins TRBV6-6 and TRBJ2-3; a possible D gene is TRBD2 (5 bases). V lost 6 bases and J lost 4, with 11 bases in between. The germline gives CDR1 MNHNY, CDR2 SVGAGI (reference sequence). The CDR3 runs 13 residues.